One and the same sample provided the 20 T cell receptor beta chains below, sequenced in a study of shared clonotypes between healthy human individuals. The method was immunoSEQ multiplex PCR; TCRdb's version includes in-frame clones alone and lacks a portion of them. The sample lists about 360,000 clones; around 70% were seen once. Material for sequencing was memory CD4+ T cells sorted from blood. The subset denotes: CD45RA-negative fraction. The receptors stem from a man aged 25-45 years in good health.

The chain has TRBV6-5 and TRBJ2-3; no clear D. V was pared by 4 bases and J by 8 bases, with 16 bases between. This CDR3 has 14 residues. Germline loops: CDR1 MNHEY, CDR2 SVGAGI. The CDR3 coding sequence is TGTGCCAGCAGTTCAATAGGGCCAGGCGGTACGCAGTATTTT. It codes for CASSSIGPGGTQYF.

This chain uses TRBV6-4 with TRBJ2-7; TRBD1 or TRBD2 may be the D gene (5 bases each). The CDR3 sequence is 15 residues long. V lost 5 bases and J 0 bases, leaving 14 bases between the germline ends. Germline CDR1 MRHNA, CDR2 SNTAGT. The CDR3 is CASSPKPGGSYEQYF. For the CDR3, the DNA is TGTGCCAGCAGTCCCAAGCCTGGGGGCTCCTACGAGCAGTACTTC.

The rearrangement joins TRBV7-9 to TRBJ2-5, with 12 bases fitting TRBD1. The junction had 4 bases not matched to a gene; V was cut back by 5 bases and J by 3 bases. The CDR3 is 15 residues long. CDR1 and CDR2 (germline): SEHNR, FQNEAQ (reference sequence). This chain's CDR3 is CASSLGTGGEETQYF. Written as DNA, the CDR3 is TGTGCCAGCAGCCTCGGGACAGGGGGCGAAGAGACCCAGTACTTC.

This clone has a single count. The J gene is TRBJ1-4, the V gene TRBV11-2, with 11 bases matching TRBD1. The germline CDR1 and CDR2 sequences are SGHAT and FQNNGV. This CDR3 comprises 15 residues. J lost 7 bases, V lost 5 bases, and 6 bases had no gene match. CDR3 DNA sequence: TGTGCCAGCAGCCTGGACAGGGGGCTTGGTGAAAAACTGTTTTTT. Encoded protein: CASSLDRGLGEKLFF.

This chain connects TRBV10-2 to TRBJ2-3; TRBD2 matches at 8 bases. J gave up 2 bases and V 3 bases, and 1 base lay outside the gene matches. The CDR3 runs 14 residues. Germline V gene data show CDR1 as WSHSY and CDR2 as SAAADI. CDR3 DNA sequence: TGCGCCAGCAGTGAAGGACTAGCCACAGATACGCAGTATTTT. Translating it yields CASSEGLATDTQYF.

V and J are TRBV11-2 and TRBJ2-1; D uncertain. CDR1 SGHAT and CDR2 FQNNGV come from the germline V gene. The V end was cut by 5 bases, the J end by 0 bases, with 11 bases between. The CDR3 has 15 residues. The DNA for the CDR3 is TGTGCCAGCAGCCAGACATCTAGCTCCTACAATGAGCAGTTCTTC. Protein sequence: CASSQTSSSYNEQFF.

V is TRBV28 and J is TRBJ2-2; TRBD2 aligns across 7 bases. This CDR3 spans 18 amino acids. Germline V gene lookup returns CDR1 MDHEN and CDR2 SYDVKM. V lost 6 bases, J lost 5 bases, and 18 bases stayed unmatched. The CDR3 loop is CASSLTSHVLTRTGELFF. The CDR3 DNA follows: TGTGCCAGCAGCTTGACTAGCCACGTTCTTACTCGGACCGGGGAGCTGTTTTTT.

The chain joins TRBV6-5 to TRBJ2-1; D possibly matches TRBD1 or TRBD2 (5 bases each). Deletions cut 4 bases from V and 1 base from J, with 14 bases between. CDR1 and CDR2 (germline): MNHEY, SVGAGI. This CDR3 contains 16 residues. The CDR3 nucleotides read TGTGCCAGCAGTTTAATGCCGGGGCAATCCTACAATGAGCAGTTCTTC. It is translated as CASSLMPGQSYNEQFF.

This sequence joins TRBV6-1 and TRBJ2-4, with D possibly TRBD1 on 6 matching bases. V was clipped by 3 bases and J by 1 base, with 10 bases between them. Germline V CDR1 and CDR2: MNHNS, SASEGT. The CDR3 sequence is 15 residues long. The CDR3 protein is CASSDPQGAKNIQYF. The CDR3 DNA reads as TGTGCCAGCAGTGACCCCCAGGGGGCCAAAAACATTCAGTACTTC.

This clone appeared a few times. The chain is built from TRBV6-6 and TRBJ2-2; possibly TRBD1 for D (6 bases). The ends were cut back, 2 bases at V and 4 bases at J, with 11 bases in the middle. The CDR3 totals 15 residues. Germline V lookup: CDR1 MNHNY, CDR2 SVGAGI (reference sequence). This CDR3 is CASSYRGQSTGELFF. DNA for the CDR3: TGTGCCAGCAGTTACCGAGGACAGTCCACCGGGGAGCTGTTTTTT.

This clone was observed a few times. The chain recombines TRBV19 with TRBJ1-4, with 10 bases that match TRBD1. Per germline, CDR1 LNHDA and CDR2 SQIVND (reference sequence). The CDR3 consists of 17 residues. Trimming took 3 bases from V and 7 from J; bases not matched to a gene: 11. CDR3 amino acids: CASSMGQGKTFGEKLFF. For the CDR3, the DNA is TGTGCCAGTAGTATGGGACAGGGGAAAACCTTCGGTGAAAAACTGTTTTTT.

This rearrangement joins TRBV6-1 to TRBJ1-1, with D maybe TRBD1 (5 bases). CDR1 is MNHNS, CDR2 SASEGT, per germline. V gave up 5 bases and J gave up 6 bases, with 10 bases separating them. This CDR3 region has 12 residues. This CDR3 is CASSSIRAEAFF. In nucleotides, the CDR3 is TGTGCCAGCAGTTCCATCAGGGCTGAAGCTTTCTTT.

The count of this clone is one. The rearrangement links TRBV28 to TRBJ1-2, with 7 bases matching TRBD1. Trimming at V came to 4 bases and at J to 4 bases, leaving 9 bases not matched to a gene. The CDR3 runs to 15 residues. Per the germline V gene, CDR1 is MDHEN and CDR2 is SYDVKM. The CDR3 sequence is CASSSEGRQGYGYTF. Written as DNA, the CDR3 is TGTGCCAGCAGTTCTGAAGGTCGACAGGGCTATGGCTACACCTTC.

J is TRBJ1-2 and V is TRBV28; no reliable D call. V lost 3 bases and J 6 bases, leaving 5 bases between the germline ends. Germline V gene sequence: CDR1 MDHEN, CDR2 SYDVKM. The CDR3 contains 11 residues. In DNA, the CDR3 is TGTGCCAGCAGTTTCCAGAATGGCTACACCTTC. The encoded protein is CASSFQNGYTF.

The chain couples TRBV11-2 to TRBJ2-5, with 9 bases fitting TRBD2. The J segment lost 5 bases and the V segment lost 5 bases, leaving 9 bases of the junction unmatched. CDR1 and CDR2 (germline): SGHAT, FQNNGV. The CDR3 consists of 15 residues. In DNA, the CDR3 is TGTGCCAGCAGCCAGCGGGCGGGAGGGCCGGAGACCCAGTACTTC. Its protein product is CASSQRAGGPETQYF. The variable domain in full, completed from reference TRBV11-2 and TRBJ2-5, reads EAGVAQSPRYKIIEKRQSVAFWCNPISGHATLYWYQQILGQGPKLLIQFQNNGVVDDSQLPKDRFSAERLKGVDSTLKIQPAKLEDSAVYLCASSQRAGGPETQYFGPGTRLLVL.

This clone was observed a handful of times. The chain carries TRBV18 and TRBJ1-1; D is possibly TRBD1 (5 bases). Trimming shortened V by 3 bases and J by 1 base, and 15 bases separated the two germline ends. Germline values: CDR1 KGHSH, CDR2 LQKENI. CDR3 length equals 16 residues. The CDR3 reads CASSPRPAGRNTEAFF. DNA for the CDR3: TGTGCCAGCTCACCTCGTCCAGCAGGGAGGAACACTGAAGCTTTCTTT.

This clone was counted a single time. The chain couples TRBV5-1 to TRBJ2-1, with TRBD1 as a possible D gene (5 bases). V was pared by 0 bases and J by 3 bases, with 13 bases between. CDR1 SGHRS and CDR2 YFSETQ come from the germline V gene. This CDR3 is built from 16 residues. The chain's CDR3 is CASSLEGAGNYNEQFF. The CDR3 coding sequence is TGCGCCAGCAGCTTGGAAGGGGCAGGGAACTACAATGAGCAGTTCTTC.

This clone was seen a handful of times. The chain employs TRBV19 and TRBJ2-1, with 10 positions matching TRBD1. CDR3 length equals 13 residues. With V trimmed by 10 bases and J by 9 bases, 9 bases remained unmatched. CDR1 is LNHDA and CDR2 is SQIVND in the germline V gene (reference sequence). This CDR3 reads CATVRQGAGEQFF. CDR3 DNA: TGTGCCACCGTTCGACAGGGGGCGGGTGAGCAGTTCTTC. Filled out from reference TRBV19 and TRBJ2-1, the complete variable domain reads DGGITQSPKYLFRKEGQNVTLSCEQNLNHDAMYWYRQDPGQGLRLIYYSQIVNDFQKGDIAEGYSVSREKKESFPLTVTSAQKNPTAFYLCATVRQGAGEQFFGPGTRLTVL.

There are a few counts of this clone. This sample includes further DNA sequences coding for the same CDR3. This chain's CDR3 is CASSVDSYEQYF. Written as DNA, the CDR3 is TGTGCCAGCAGCGTGGACAGTTACGAGCAGTACTTC. V is TRBV5-4 and J is TRBJ2-7, with D perhaps matching TRBD1 (6 bases). CDR3 length: 12 residues. Germline CDR1 and CDR2: SGHNT and YYREEE (reference sequence). V lost 4 bases, J lost 4 bases, and 9 bases lay in between.

CDR3 region: CASSLSAPGGYTEAFF. CDR3 coding DNA: TGTGCCAGCAGTTTATCGGCCCCGGGTGGGTACACTGAAGCTTTCTTT. This chain joins TRBV28 and TRBJ1-1; D not certain. V was pared by 1 base and J by 3 bases, with 15 bases between. This CDR3 is 16 amino acids long. Germline-derived CDR1 and CDR2 are MDHEN and SYDVKM.